Listed below are T cell receptor beta chains from one sample, sequenced in a study of CD8 T cells in Susac syndrome. TCRdb reprocessed the immunoSEQ multiplex PCR reads via MiXCR and lists one record per CDR3 protein. Of some 300,000 distinct CDR3 sequences listed, about 82% were seen once; the top ten hold roughly 0.22%. Sequenced material: CD8+ T cells from PBMCs. These receptors originate from a human donor with multiple sclerosis. CDR3s include the opening cysteine and the closing phenylalanine or tryptophan. Fields, in order: J gene, clone size, D gene, V gene, CDR3 protein, CDR3 DNA. A D gene is named only where the DNA matches it firmly. The size of a clone is reported for some rows only, either as once, few or many, or as a class for expanded clones.

J gene: TRBJ2-1
clone size: .
D gene: .
V gene: TRBV11-3
CDR3 protein: CASSLEHNEQFF
CDR3 DNA: TGTGCCAGCAGCTTAGAGCACAATGAGCAGTTCTTC

J gene: TRBJ2-5
clone size: once
D gene: .
V gene: TRBV9
CDR3 protein: CASSVDLGTQETQYF
CDR3 DNA: TGTGCCAGCAGCGTAGATCTAGGGACCCAAGAGACCCAGTACTTC

J gene: TRBJ2-5
clone size: .
D gene: .
V gene: TRBV28
CDR3 protein: CASSLSPTVRETQYF
CDR3 DNA: TGTGCCAGCAGTTTATCTCCGACAGTTCGGGAGACCCAGTACTTC

J gene: TRBJ1-1
clone size: .
D gene: TRBD1
V gene: TRBV5-8
CDR3 protein: CASSLPSGGTEAFF
CDR3 DNA: TGTGCCAGCAGCTTACCATCAGGGGGGACTGAAGCTTTCTTT

J gene: TRBJ2-6
clone size: few
D gene: TRBD1
V gene: TRBV27
CDR3 protein: CASSSGTGAGANVLTF
CDR3 DNA: TGTGCCAGCAGTAGTGGGACAGGGGCTGGGGCCAACGTCCTGACTTTC

J gene: TRBJ2-7
clone size: .
D gene: .
V gene: TRBV10-2
CDR3 protein: CASTMVSSFNEQYF
CDR3 DNA: TGCGCCAGCACGATGGTGTCTAGTTTTAACGAGCAGTACTTC

J gene: TRBJ2-1
clone size: .
D gene: TRBD2
V gene: TRBV20-1
CDR3 protein: CSGGSGNYNEQFF
CDR3 DNA: TGCAGCGGGGGGAGCGGGAACTACAATGAGCAGTTCTTC

J gene: TRBJ2-5
clone size: once
D gene: .
V gene: TRBV28
CDR3 protein: CASSRREETQYF
CDR3 DNA: TGTGCCAGCAGTCGTCGGGAGGAGACCCAGTACTTC

J gene: TRBJ2-7
clone size: .
D gene: .
V gene: TRBV19
CDR3 protein: CASSITVRNEQYF
CDR3 DNA: TGTGCCAGTAGTATCACGGTCCGTAACGAGCAGTACTTC

J gene: TRBJ2-1
clone size: .
D gene: TRBD2
V gene: TRBV6-2/TRBV6-3
CDR3 protein: CASSYSRLAGGSNEQFF
CDR3 DNA: TGTGCCAGCAGTTACTCTAGACTAGCGGGAGGTAGCAATGAGCAGTTCTTC

J gene: TRBJ2-7
clone size: .
D gene: .
V gene: TRBV4-3
CDR3 protein: CASSPSGGEVYEQYF
CDR3 DNA: TGCGCCAGCAGCCCGTCGGGCGGGGAGGTCTACGAGCAGTACTTC

J gene: TRBJ2-7
clone size: .
D gene: .
V gene: TRBV5-1
CDR3 protein: CASSLWQGNSYEQYF
CDR3 DNA: TGCGCCAGCAGCTTGTGGCAGGGCAACTCCTACGAGCAGTACTTC

J gene: TRBJ2-1
clone size: .
D gene: .
V gene: TRBV15
CDR3 protein: CATSRTATGTVDNEQFF
CDR3 DNA: TGTGCCACCAGCAGAACCGCAACAGGGACGGTCGACAATGAGCAGTTCTTC

J gene: TRBJ2-5
clone size: .
D gene: .
V gene: TRBV27
CDR3 protein: CASSPMRGQKQETQYF
CDR3 DNA: TGTGCCAGCAGTCCCATGCGCGGACAGAAACAAGAGACCCAGTACTTC

J gene: TRBJ2-7
clone size: once
D gene: TRBD1
V gene: TRBV27
CDR3 protein: CASSLSTGVEQYF
CDR3 DNA: TGTGCCAGCAGTTTATCGACAGGGGTCGAGCAGTACTTC

J gene: TRBJ2-7
clone size: .
D gene: .
V gene: TRBV28
CDR3 protein: CASSPTFGSRGYEQYF
CDR3 DNA: TGTGCCAGCAGTCCAACATTTGGGAGTAGGGGCTACGAGCAGTACTTC

J gene: TRBJ2-7
clone size: .
D gene: .
V gene: TRBV27
CDR3 protein: CASSFLLGRQYF
CDR3 DNA: TGTGCCAGCAGTTTCCTGTTGGGGCGGCAGTACTTC

J gene: TRBJ2-2
clone size: few
D gene: TRBD1
V gene: TRBV11-3
CDR3 protein: CASSSRDRATGELFF
CDR3 DNA: TGTGCCAGCAGCTCCCGGGACAGGGCCACCGGGGAGCTGTTTTTT

J gene: TRBJ1-5
clone size: .
D gene: .
V gene: TRBV7-9
CDR3 protein: CASSLGEVQPQHF
CDR3 DNA: TGTGCCAGCAGCTTAGGAGAGGTCCAGCCCCAGCATTTT

J gene: TRBJ2-7
clone size: .
D gene: .
V gene: TRBV7-8
CDR3 protein: CASSFGIAVTYEQYF
CDR3 DNA: TGTGCCAGCAGCTTCGGGATAGCGGTAACCTACGAGCAGTACTTC

J gene: TRBJ1-1
clone size: .
D gene: .
V gene: TRBV27
CDR3 protein: CASSAGFTEAFF
CDR3 DNA: TGTGCCAGCAGTGCAGGGTTCACTGAAGCTTTCTTT

J gene: TRBJ1-5
clone size: .
D gene: TRBD1
V gene: TRBV20-1
CDR3 protein: CSARGQGENQPQHF
CDR3 DNA: TGCAGTGCTAGGGGGCAGGGGGAGAATCAGCCCCAGCATTTT

J gene: TRBJ2-3
clone size: .
D gene: .
V gene: TRBV9
CDR3 protein: CASSVVYGGSTDTQYF
CDR3 DNA: TGTGCCAGCAGCGTAGTTTATGGCGGATCCACAGATACGCAGTATTTT

J gene: TRBJ1-1
clone size: .
D gene: .
V gene: TRBV7-9
CDR3 protein: CASSPPGRGTEAFF
CDR3 DNA: TGTGCCAGCAGCCCCCCGGGGAGGGGCACTGAAGCTTTCTTT

J gene: TRBJ1-5
clone size: .
D gene: .
V gene: TRBV28
CDR3 protein: CASSPTYSNQPQHF
CDR3 DNA: TGTGCCAGCTCGCCGACTTATAGCAATCAGCCCCAGCATTTT

J gene: TRBJ2-1
clone size: few
D gene: .
V gene: TRBV7-2
CDR3 protein: CASSLALGFHNEQFF
CDR3 DNA: TGTGCCAGCAGCTTAGCCCTGGGATTTCACAATGAGCAGTTCTTC

J gene: TRBJ1-5
clone size: .
D gene: .
V gene: TRBV11-2
CDR3 protein: CASSLNGGNQPQHF
CDR3 DNA: TGTGCCAGCAGCTTAAACGGAGGCAATCAGCCCCAGCATTTT

J gene: TRBJ2-4
clone size: .
D gene: .
V gene: TRBV28
CDR3 protein: CAIEGEHIQYF
CDR3 DNA: TGTGCCATCGAGGGGGAACACATTCAGTACTTC

J gene: TRBJ2-3
clone size: few
D gene: .
V gene: TRBV6-5
CDR3 protein: CASSYERTDTQYF
CDR3 DNA: TGTGCCAGCAGTTACGAGAGGACAGATACGCAGTATTTT

J gene: TRBJ1-1
clone size: .
D gene: .
V gene: TRBV25-1
CDR3 protein: CASSVSVTEAFF
CDR3 DNA: TGTGCCAGCAGTGTTTCGGTCACTGAAGCTTTCTTT

J gene: TRBJ2-5
clone size: .
D gene: .
V gene: TRBV27
CDR3 protein: CASSFGGMFQETQYF
CDR3 DNA: TGTGCCAGCAGTTTTGGTGGTATGTTCCAAGAGACCCAGTACTTC

J gene: TRBJ2-7
clone size: once
D gene: TRBD2
V gene: TRBV20-1
CDR3 protein: CSAPKRDLDVFKQYF
CDR3 DNA: TGCAGTGCCCCTAAGCGGGACTTGGACGTCTTTAAGCAGTACTTC

J gene: TRBJ2-7
clone size: .
D gene: TRBD2
V gene: TRBV28
CDR3 protein: CASSLGNLAGEFYEQYF
CDR3 DNA: TGTGCCAGCAGTTTAGGAAATCTAGCGGGAGAATTCTACGAGCAGTACTTC

J gene: TRBJ1-4
clone size: .
D gene: .
V gene: TRBV4-3
CDR3 protein: CASSQQGRSSEKLFF
CDR3 DNA: TGCGCCAGCAGCCAACAGGGGAGGTCAAGTGAAAAACTGTTTTTT

J gene: TRBJ2-1
clone size: .
D gene: .
V gene: TRBV5-1
CDR3 protein: CAGSFPAGREQFF
CDR3 DNA: TGCGCCGGCAGCTTCCCCGCGGGACGTGAGCAGTTCTTC

J gene: TRBJ1-2
clone size: .
D gene: .
V gene: TRBV28
CDR3 protein: CASSDPGGYGYTF
CDR3 DNA: TGTGCCAGCAGCGATCCGGGGGGTTACGGCTACACCTTC

J gene: TRBJ1-4
clone size: .
D gene: .
V gene: TRBV7-9
CDR3 protein: CASSTTVGERNEKLFF
CDR3 DNA: TGTGCCAGCAGCACCACAGTGGGGGAAAGGAATGAAAAACTGTTTTTT

J gene: TRBJ2-1
clone size: .
D gene: TRBD2
V gene: TRBV6-5
CDR3 protein: CASSYSTLAGGPQFF
CDR3 DNA: TGTGCCAGCAGTTACTCGACTCTAGCGGGAGGACCCCAGTTCTTC

J gene: TRBJ2-1
clone size: .
D gene: TRBD2
V gene: TRBV28
CDR3 protein: CASSSPHLIAGGLRNEQFF
CDR3 DNA: TGTGCCAGCAGTTCACCCCACCTTATAGCGGGAGGGTTGAGGAATGAGCAGTTCTTC

J gene: TRBJ2-4
clone size: .
D gene: .
V gene: TRBV20-1
CDR3 protein: CSAPGPWSGESLAKNIQYF
CDR3 DNA: TGCAGTGCTCCGGGCCCTTGGAGCGGAGAATCTCTAGCCAAAAACATTCAGTACTTC

J gene: TRBJ2-6
clone size: .
D gene: TRBD1
V gene: TRBV30
CDR3 protein: CAWSVLQGSKGSGANVLTF
CDR3 DNA: TGTGCCTGGAGTGTCCTACAGGGGTCGAAGGGCTCTGGGGCCAACGTCCTGACTTTC

J gene: TRBJ2-7
clone size: .
D gene: TRBD2
V gene: TRBV10-3
CDR3 protein: CAISERRTSIDYEQYF
CDR3 DNA: TGTGCCATCAGTGAGAGAAGGACTAGCATTGACTACGAGCAGTACTTC

J gene: TRBJ1-1
clone size: .
D gene: TRBD1
V gene: TRBV12-3/TRBV12-4
CDR3 protein: CASSSNRGWGEAFF
CDR3 DNA: TGTGCCAGCAGTTCCAACAGGGGGTGGGGTGAAGCTTTCTTT

J gene: TRBJ2-3
clone size: .
D gene: .
V gene: TRBV11-2
CDR3 protein: CASSLSLSQIDTQYF
CDR3 DNA: TGTGCCAGCAGCTTATCTTTATCTCAGATAGATACGCAGTATTTT

J gene: TRBJ1-5
clone size: .
D gene: .
V gene: TRBV20-1
CDR3 protein: CSARDGQGILHQPQHF
CDR3 DNA: TGCAGTGCTAGAGATGGGCAGGGGATATTGCATCAGCCCCAGCATTTT

J gene: TRBJ2-3
clone size: .
D gene: .
V gene: TRBV4-3
CDR3 protein: CASSPREANTDTQYF
CDR3 DNA: TGCGCCAGCAGCCCACGGGAAGCCAACACAGATACGCAGTATTTT

J gene: TRBJ1-2
clone size: .
D gene: TRBD1
V gene: TRBV20-1
CDR3 protein: CSAIPGQGLGYTF
CDR3 DNA: TGCAGTGCTATACCGGGACAGGGGCTAGGCTACACCTTC

J gene: TRBJ2-7
clone size: .
D gene: .
V gene: TRBV7-9
CDR3 protein: CASSSMVVGAYEQYF
CDR3 DNA: TGTGCCAGCAGTTCCATGGTGGTTGGGGCCTACGAGCAGTACTTC

J gene: TRBJ1-2
clone size: .
D gene: .
V gene: TRBV6-2/TRBV6-3
CDR3 protein: CASSLFEANYGYTF
CDR3 DNA: TGTGCCAGCAGTCTATTTGAAGCTAACTATGGCTACACCTTC

J gene: TRBJ2-7
clone size: few
D gene: .
V gene: TRBV27
CDR3 protein: CASSLSASGSYEQYF
CDR3 DNA: TGTGCCAGCAGTTTATCGGCCAGCGGGTCGTACGAGCAGTACTTC

J gene: TRBJ2-1
clone size: .
D gene: TRBD1
V gene: TRBV7-3
CDR3 protein: CASSLMTGATNEQFF
CDR3 DNA: TGTGCCAGCAGCTTAATGACAGGGGCCACTAATGAGCAGTTCTTC

J gene: TRBJ2-7
clone size: .
D gene: .
V gene: TRBV7-8
CDR3 protein: CASSLDYGEVYEQYF
CDR3 DNA: TGTGCCAGCAGCTTAGACTACGGGGAGGTCTACGAGCAGTACTTC

J gene: TRBJ1-2
clone size: .
D gene: .
V gene: TRBV28
CDR3 protein: CASEESNYGYTF
CDR3 DNA: TGTGCCAGCGAGGAGAGTAACTATGGCTACACCTTC

J gene: TRBJ2-3
clone size: .
D gene: .
V gene: TRBV27
CDR3 protein: CASSLMFPDTQYF
CDR3 DNA: TGTGCCAGCAGTTTAATGTTTCCAGATACGCAGTATTTT

J gene: TRBJ1-1
clone size: .
D gene: .
V gene: TRBV6-2/TRBV6-3
CDR3 protein: CASSYPLDSYTEAFF
CDR3 DNA: TGTGCCAGCAGTTACCCCCTTGATTCGTACACTGAAGCTTTCTTT

J gene: TRBJ2-1
clone size: .
D gene: .
V gene: TRBV20-1
CDR3 protein: CSARGSTSYNEQFF
CDR3 DNA: TGCAGTGCTAGAGGCAGTACTTCGTACAATGAGCAGTTCTTC

J gene: TRBJ2-3
clone size: .
D gene: .
V gene: TRBV16
CDR3 protein: CASSRSGTTDTQYF
CDR3 DNA: TGTGCCAGCAGCCGGTCAGGGACGACAGATACGCAGTATTTT

J gene: TRBJ1-2
clone size: .
D gene: .
V gene: TRBV27
CDR3 protein: CASSETRGSGYTF
CDR3 DNA: TGTGCCAGCAGCGAAACCAGGGGATCGGGCTACACCTTC

J gene: TRBJ1-1
clone size: .
D gene: .
V gene: TRBV28
CDR3 protein: CASSSVDTEAFF
CDR3 DNA: TGTGCCAGCAGTTCCGTCGACACTGAAGCTTTCTTT